The 8 T cell receptor beta chains below were found in one sample sequenced in a study of CD8+CD57+ T cells in acquired aplastic anemia. Patients who underwent sequencing had shown CD8+CD57+ cell expansion by flow cytometry. According to the study, genomic DNA was the template for TCR beta VDJ and CDR3 profiling. TCRdb used MiXCR to reprocess the reads, holding one entry per CDR3 protein. The repertoire holds about 120,000 distinct CDR3 sequences, with 55% to 70% as singletons. Material: sorted CD4+, CD8+, or CD8+CD57+ T cells (not recorded which) from PBMCs. The receptors here all came from a human donor with aplastic anemia.

This clonotype came up once. A read error may produce the germline difference seen at one junction end. The chain carries TRBV2 and TRBJ1-2; TRBD1 is a possible D gene (5 bases). The CDR3 has 13 amino acids. The germline gives CDR1 SNHLY, CDR2 FYNNEI. The CDR3 here is CASREGVADGYTF. The CDR3 DNA follows: TGTGCCAGCAGAGAAGGGGTAGCGGATGGCTACACCTTC.

This clonotype was detected a few times. This chain joins TRBV6-2 or TRBV6-3 and TRBJ2-7; TRBD2 agrees at 7 bases. CDR1 is MNHEY, CDR2 SVGEGT, per germline. Trimming at V came to 0 bases and at J to 1 base, leaving 9 bases not matched to a gene. CDR3 size: 17 residues. The CDR3 bases are TGTGCCAGCAGTTACTCTTTCAGCGGGGAGGTGTCCTACGAGCAGTACTTC. This translates into CASSYSFSGEVSYEQYF.

CDR3 sequence reads: CASSAYGWAGGDTDTQYF. The CDR3 bases are TGTGCCAGCAGTGCATATGGGTGGGCGGGAGGAGACACAGATACGCAGTATTTT. The gene calls are TRBV6-1 and TRBJ2-3; 8 bases agree with TRBD2. This CDR3 region has 18 residues. CDR1 and CDR2 (germline): MNHNS, SASEGT. J lost 2 bases, V lost 4 bases, and 14 bases had no gene match.

V is TRBV19 and J is TRBJ2-1; either TRBD1 or TRBD2 may fit D (5 bases each). Trimming left V 1 base short and J 2 bases short, with 12 bases between. There are 16 residues in the CDR3. Germline values: CDR1 LNHDA, CDR2 SQIVND (reference sequence). The CDR3 sequence: CASSIGQGEAYNEQFF. Written as DNA, the CDR3 is TGTGCCAGTAGTATAGGGCAGGGAGAGGCCTACAATGAGCAGTTCTTC.

The CDR3: CSARDRDRLYGYTF. CDR3 DNA sequence: TGCAGTGCTAGAGACCGGGACAGACTCTATGGCTACACCTTC. The chain has TRBV20-1 and TRBJ1-2; 7 bases line up with TRBD1. With 0 bases clipped from V and 4 bases from J, the junction kept 5 bases outside the gene matches. Germline CDR1 is DFQATT and CDR2 is SNEGSKA (reference sequence). The CDR3 totals 14 residues.

The chain couples TRBV25-1 to TRBJ1-5, with D possibly matching TRBD1 (5 bases). V was clipped by 3 bases and J by 1 base, with 13 bases between them. CDR1 MGHDK and CDR2 SYGVNS come from the germline V gene. The CDR3 spans 16 residues. The CDR3 sequence: CASSETAAGSNQPQHF. CDR3 sequence (DNA): TGTGCCAGCAGTGAGACAGCGGCGGGGAGCAATCAGCCCCAGCATTTT.

This chain joins TRBV29-1 and TRBJ1-2; 7 nucleotides line up with TRBD1. V gave up 6 bases and J gave up 1 base; unmatched junction bases: 5. The CDR3 spans 13 residues. The germline V gene encodes CDR1 SQVTM and CDR2 ANQGSEA. This chain's CDR3 is CSVGGQHNYGYTF. CDR3 sequence (DNA): TGCAGCGTGGGGGGACAGCATAACTATGGCTACACCTTC.

The chain couples TRBV11-2 to TRBJ1-1; no reliable D call. CDR3 length equals 13 residues. Germline V CDR1 and CDR2: SGHAT, FQNNGV. V was clipped by 5 bases and J by 4 bases, with 11 bases between them. CDR3 protein: CASSVFSGTEAFF. CDR3 nucleotides: TGTGCCAGCAGCGTTTTCTCGGGCACTGAAGCTTTCTTT.